The rows below give T cell receptor beta chains drawn from one sample of a study of T cells after yellow fever vaccination. Each CDR3 protein gets one entry after TCRdb re-called the 5' RACE reads with MiXCR. The top ten clones hold under 15% of a sample with hundreds of thousands of distinct CDR3 sequences, more than 9% of them seen once. The sample in question was PBMCs, obtained on the day of the yellow fever booster vaccination. The receptors were gathered from a man under 40 who received the YFV17D yellow fever vaccine. Each CDR3 is given with its conserved first and last residue. Each record gives: D gene, V gene, clone size, J gene, CDR3 protein, CDR3 DNA. D genes are given only for firm matches. Size values are once, few and many counts, or a class for expanded clones, and some rows have none.

>-|TRBV19|-|TRBJ1-2
CASSSADNYGYTF
TGTGCCAGTAGTTCGGCAGATAACTATGGCTACACCTTC
>-|TRBV7-9|few|TRBJ2-3
CASSQSPSDPTDTQYF
TGTGCCAGCAGCCAGTCACCCTCGGACCCCACAGATACGCAGTATTTT
>-|TRBV20-1|-|TRBJ1-3
CSAVQGYTIYF
TGCAGTGCTGTACAGGGCTACACCATATATTTT
>TRBD1|TRBV5-5|-|TRBJ2-6
CASSLTGTADSGANVLTF
TGTGCCAGCAGCTTGACCGGGACAGCTGACTCTGGGGCCAACGTCCTGACTTTC
>-|TRBV14|-|TRBJ2-7
CASSQDHGQTYEQYF
TGTGCCAGCAGCCAAGATCACGGGCAAACCTACGAGCAGTACTTC
>TRBD2|TRBV7-9|-|TRBJ2-3
CAGTLAGGTDTQYF
TGTGCCGGCACGTTAGCGGGAGGGACAGATACGCAGTATTTT
>-|TRBV20-1|-|TRBJ2-7
CSVSGADF
TGCAGTGTTAGTGGGGCCGACTTC
>-|TRBV6-1|many|TRBJ1-2
CASRPTARTSYGYTF
TGTGCCAGCAGGCCGACAGCCCGGACCTCCTATGGCTACACCTTC
>-|TRBV7-2|-|TRBJ2-3
CASSPQGRQDTQYF
TGTGCCAGCAGCCCACAGGGGAGGCAAGATACGCAGTATTTT
>TRBD2|TRBV6-2/TRBV6-3|-|TRBJ2-7
CASRPSAGETPGEQYF
TGTGCCAGCAGACCTTCGGCGGGAGAGACCCCCGGCGAGCAGTACTTC
>TRBD2|TRBV20-1|few|TRBJ2-1
CSAITTSGTWNEQFF
TGCAGTGCTATCACGACTAGCGGGACCTGGAATGAGCAGTTCTTC
>-|TRBV27|-|TRBJ2-7
CASRLLGGYEQYF
TGTGCCAGCAGGCTCCTTGGAGGCTACGAGCAGTACTTC
>TRBD1|TRBV29-1|few|TRBJ2-7
CSGTGGSYEQYF
TGCAGCGGTACAGGGGGCTCCTACGAGCAGTACTTC
>-|TRBV6-5|few|TRBJ2-1
CASSYGTEREQFF
TGTGCCAGCAGTTACGGGACCGAACGTGAGCAGTTCTTC
>-|TRBV10-3|few|TRBJ2-3
CAATSTDTQYF
TGTGCCGCCACTAGCACAGATACGCAGTATTTT
>TRBD1|TRBV29-1|few|TRBJ2-1
CSVAIGTGGLDEQFF
TGCAGCGTAGCCATCGGGACAGGGGGCCTCGATGAGCAGTTCTTC
>TRBD2|TRBV10-3|many|TRBJ2-7
CAISESFWGGSYEQYF
TGTGCCATCAGTGAGTCATTTTGGGGGGGTTCCTACGAGCAGTACTTC
>-|TRBV4-2|few|TRBJ2-5
CASSQDHEGSGETQYF
TGTGCCAGCAGCCAAGATCATGAGGGTTCGGGAGAGACCCAGTACTTC
>-|TRBV20-1|few|TRBJ2-5
CSARDVEGGQETQYF
TGCAGTGCTAGAGATGTGGAGGGAGGACAAGAGACCCAGTACTTC
>TRBD2|TRBV27|few|TRBJ2-1
CASSSPGLAGNQKFF
TGTGCCAGCAGTTCACCGGGACTAGCGGGGAATCAGAAGTTCTTC
>-|TRBV9|-|TRBJ2-5
CASSVEGTSVETQYF
TGTGCCAGCAGCGTAGAGGGCACATCCGTAGAGACCCAGTACTTC
>-|TRBV12-3/TRBV12-4|few|TRBJ2-3
CASGIPGFADTQYF
TGTGCCAGCGGCATCCCAGGGTTCGCAGATACGCAGTATTTT
>TRBD2|TRBV30|-|TRBJ2-1
CAWSGLAYEQFF
TGTGCCTGGAGTGGACTAGCCTATGAGCAGTTCTTC
>TRBD2|TRBV4-3|few|TRBJ2-3
CASSQEMGLAGEVDTQYF
TGCGCCAGCAGCCAAGAGATGGGACTAGCGGGAGAAGTAGATACGCAGTATTTT
>TRBD2|TRBV20-1|-|TRBJ2-3
CSARPLAGGPSLIADTQYF
TGCAGTGCTAGACCGCTAGCGGGAGGGCCTTCCCTAATTGCAGATACGCAGTATTTT
>-|TRBV28|-|TRBJ2-5
CASSFMGDAQETQYF
TGTGCCAGCAGTTTTATGGGTGACGCCCAAGAGACCCAGTACTTC
>-|TRBV7-8|many|TRBJ2-7
CASSLGGAAIFYEQYF
TGTGCCAGCAGCTTAGGGGGGGCCGCAATCTTCTACGAGCAGTACTTC
>-|TRBV5-1|few|TRBJ2-5
CASSFPETGRETQYF
TGCGCCAGCAGCTTCCCCGAGACTGGGAGGGAGACCCAGTACTTC
>-|TRBV5-1|many|TRBJ2-5
CASSSDTLRAQYF
TGCGCCAGCAGCTCCGACACCCTCCGGGCCCAGTACTTC
>TRBD1|TRBV7-2|-|TRBJ2-2
CASSLRQGPAELFF
TGTGCCAGCAGCTTAAGACAGGGCCCGGCGGAGCTGTTTTTT
>-|TRBV11-2|many|TRBJ1-1
CASSRLGYTEAFF
TGTGCCAGCAGCCGGTTGGGGTACACTGAAGCTTTCTTT